The present T cell receptor beta chain was sequenced within a study of OX40 agonist ivuxolimab in advanced cancers. The table came from immunoSEQ multiplex PCR; TCRdb's copy has only in-frame clones and leaves some out. The sample has 55,000 to 95,000 clones, just over 85% seen once. This clone was picked up one time. CDR1 SGDLS and CDR2 YYNGEE come from the germline V gene. The CDR3 spans 15 residues. V shed 0 bases and J 2 bases; nucleotides not matched to a gene: 1. V usage is TRBV9 and J usage is TRBJ2-7, with 11 bases that match TRBD2. The sequencing here drew on CD4+ or CD8+ T cells sorted from blood, taken in a trial of the OX40 agonist ivuxolimab. The TCR sequence derives from an adult with an advanced solid tumor such as melanoma, head and neck, liver or kidney cancer. The CDR3 nucleotides are TGTGCCAGCAGCGTAGAGGGACTAGCGGCCTACGAGCAGTACTTC. Translated: CASSVEGLAAYEQYF.